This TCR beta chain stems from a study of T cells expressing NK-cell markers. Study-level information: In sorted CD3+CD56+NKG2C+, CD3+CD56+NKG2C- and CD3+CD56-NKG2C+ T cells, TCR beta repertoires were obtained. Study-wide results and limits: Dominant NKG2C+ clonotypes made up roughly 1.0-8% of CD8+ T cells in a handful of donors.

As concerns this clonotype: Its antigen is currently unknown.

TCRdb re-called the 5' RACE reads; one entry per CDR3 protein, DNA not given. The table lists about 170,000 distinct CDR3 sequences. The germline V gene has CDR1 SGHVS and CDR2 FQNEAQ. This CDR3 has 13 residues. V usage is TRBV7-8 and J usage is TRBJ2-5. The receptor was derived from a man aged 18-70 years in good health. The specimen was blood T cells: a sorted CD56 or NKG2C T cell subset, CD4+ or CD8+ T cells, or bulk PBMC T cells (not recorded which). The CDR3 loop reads CASSFQLQETQYF.